The clone carrying this T cell receptor beta chain was found once. What it recognizes is unknown. This sample is drawn from a study of T cell responses to AZD1222 COVID-19 vaccine. Clones were sequenced by immunoSEQ multiplex PCR, and TCRdb holds only the in-frame ones, with some missing. The table lists 200,000 to 250,000 clones, roughly 91% of them singletons. Study findings and constraints: Clonal diversity was possibly underestimated, and white British individuals and females predominated among donors. AZD1222 recipients seropositive at baseline numbered only six.

The sequencing used peripheral blood, collected on day 0 of MenACWY control vaccination. The TCR sequence derives from an adult in good health.

The CDR3 region is CSGTENYGYTF. DNA of the CDR3: TGCAGCGGGACCGAAAACTATGGCTACACCTTC. V gene TRBV29-1 combines with J gene TRBJ1-2; D gene ambiguous. Germline V gives CDR1 SQVTM, CDR2 ANQGSEA. Trimming shortened V by 7 bases and J by 2 bases, and 8 bases separated the two germline ends. The CDR3 sequence is 11 residues long.